This TCR beta chain derives from a study of T-cell reconstitution after alpha-beta-depleted transplantation in children. Findings of the study overall: After transplant, at about two months, alpha-beta T cells were reportedly derived from several hundred expanded graft clones.

This clonotype was recorded at least ten times. Antigen: not known. The CDR3 spans 20 residues. Germline V gene sequence: CDR1 MDHEN, CDR2 SYDVKM. V was clipped by 3 bases and J by 0 bases; unmatched bases: 14. Construction of the TCRbeta library involved unique molecular identifiers. Via MiXCR, TCRdb re-called the PCR reads, giving one row per CDR3 protein. The table records about 31,000 distinct CDR3 sequences, under 8% of them present only once. This specimen was peripheral blood, taken 60 days after TCRalphabeta/CD19-depleted stem cell transplant. The receptor was isolated from a child younger than two who had a stem cell transplant for acute myeloid leukemia, so the T cells may come from the graft donor. The chain has TRBV28 and TRBJ2-3, with TRBD2 identical over 11 bases. CDR3 coding DNA: TGTGCCAGCAGTTTCTCCCCCTCTCCACTAGCGGGAGATAGCACAGATACGCAGTATTTT. Residues: CASSFSPSPLAGDSTDTQYF.